The 22 T cell receptor beta chains in this list originate from one sample, sequenced in a study of regulatory T cells in long-lasting Graves disease. Specified time point: newly diagnosed GD, antithyroid drugs for less than 3 months. There was RNA extracted from PBMCs, and the TCR library was made from it. In building TCR beta libraries, iRepertoire HTBI primers were used together with Arm-PCR of CDR3 regions. Using its own MiXCR run on the multiplex PCR reads, TCRdb lists one record per CDR3 protein. The sample has about 560,000 distinct CDR3 sequences; roughly a sixth are singletons. The sample was also reused in another study, on T cells in Graves' hyperthyroidism and ophthalmopathy.

This material consisted of peripheral blood mononuclear cells (PBMCs), taken at new diagnosis, from a patient treated with antithyroid drugs. The source is a man younger than 35 with Graves disease.

This clonotype was seen at least ten times. The rearrangement links TRBV7-9 to TRBJ2-1; D call uncertain. This CDR3 has 14 amino acids. Trimming took 1 base from V and 4 from J, leaving 8 bases between them. In germline, CDR1 is SEHNR, CDR2 FQNEAQ (reference sequence). The chain's CDR3 is CASSLEGLYNEQFF. The CDR3 DNA reads as TGTGCCAGCAGCTTAGAGGGTTTGTACAATGAGCAGTTCTTC.

The chain recombines TRBV3-1 with TRBJ2-4, with D unresolved. V gave up 0 bases and J gave up 9 bases, with 12 bases separating them. Germline assignment: CDR1 LGHDT and CDR2 YNNKEL (reference sequence). This CDR3 has 14 amino acids. The CDR3 bases are TGTGCCAGCAGCCAAGAACGTGACTCCCCCATTCAGTACTTC. Encoded protein: CASSQERDSPIQYF. The variable domain in full, with the rest retrieved from reference TRBV3-1 and TRBJ2-4, is DTAVSQTPKYLVTQMGNDKSIKCEQNLGHDTMYWYKQDSKKFLKIMFSYNNKELIINETVPNRFSPKSPDKAHLNLHINSLELGDSAVYFCASSQERDSPIQYFGAGTRLSVL.

A few counts support this clonotype. J is TRBJ2-3 and V is TRBV19; 8 bases fit TRBD1. The CDR3 is 14 amino acids. Germline V lookup: CDR1 LNHDA, CDR2 SQIVND (reference sequence). Trimming cost V 3 bases and J 1 base; bases outside gene matches: 0. Here the CDR3 DNA reads TGTGCCAGTAGTATGGGACAGGGCACAGATACGCAGTATTTT. Its translation is CASSMGQGTDTQYF.

V gene TRBV4-1 combines with J gene TRBJ2-1; D might be TRBD2 (5 bases). This CDR3 has 14 residues. Germline CDR1 reads MGHRA; CDR2 reads YSYEKL. Trimming stripped 2 bases from V and 4 bases from J, with 9 bases between. The CDR3 here is CASSQLRLYNEQFF. CDR3 sequence (DNA): TGCGCCAGCAGCCAATTACGACTATACAATGAGCAGTTCTTC.

The CDR3 here is CASSGRTYSNQPQHF. In DNA, the CDR3 is TGTGCCAGTAGCGGACGGACGTATAGCAATCAGCCCCAGCATTTT. The chain is built from TRBV19 and TRBJ1-5; D is unresolved. The CDR3 sequence is 15 residues long. The V end lost 6 bases, the J end lost 0 bases, and 12 bases lay between the germline ends. The germline CDR1 and CDR2 sequences are LNHDA and SQIVND (reference sequence).

This clonotype was seen repeatedly, ten times or more. V and J are TRBV29-1 and TRBJ1-1; 9 nucleotides line up with TRBD1. Germline assignment: CDR1 SQVTM and CDR2 ANQGSEA. The V and J ends lost 6 bases and 7 bases, in that order; junction bases with no gene match: 9. The CDR3 consists of 13 residues. This CDR3 reads CSVGQGGRDEAFF. The CDR3 DNA follows: TGCAGCGTGGGACAGGGCGGTAGGGATGAAGCTTTCTTT.

There are a few counts of this clonotype. V is TRBV7-9 and J is TRBJ2-1, with TRBD2 matching over 8 bases. The CDR3 runs 18 residues. Germline V lookup: CDR1 SEHNR, CDR2 FQNEAQ (reference sequence). V shed 4 bases, J shed 9 bases, and the junction held 20 bases outside the gene matches. The CDR3 DNA is TGTGCCAGCAGCTCGCAGAGGGTGGTATGGCGGGAGGCAGGTGAGCAGTTCTTC. The encoded protein is CASSSQRVVWREAGEQFF.

Ten or more counts support this clonotype. V is TRBV12-3 or TRBV12-4 and J is TRBJ2-1; TRBD2 might be the D (7 bases). The CDR3 runs to 14 residues. V was trimmed by 2 bases and J by 6 bases, leaving 11 bases between them. The CDR3 coding sequence is TGTGCCAGCAGTTTATTGGGGGGGCGCAATGAGCAGTTCTTC. It codes for CASSLLGGRNEQFF.

This clonotype has only a few counts. This chain connects TRBV6-1 to TRBJ2-4; D might be TRBD1 (6 bases). Germline CDR1 reads MNHNS; CDR2 reads SASEGT. The CDR3 runs 16 residues. Between the trimmed V and J ends, which lost 6 bases and 2 bases, there was a span of 17 bases. The CDR3 coding sequence is TGTGCCAGCAGAAAACAGGGTCCTCTAACCAAAAACATTCAGTACTTC. Residues: CASRKQGPLTKNIQYF.

This clonotype occurred many times. This chain links TRBV11-2 with TRBJ2-5, with 7 bases that match TRBD2. V was pared by 6 bases and J by 7 bases, with 5 bases of the junction left unmatched. CDR3 length: 12 residues. The germline CDR1 and CDR2 sequences are SGHAT and FQNNGV. In nucleotides, the CDR3 is TGTGCCAGCAGAGACCCGGGGGGGACCCAGTACTTC. Translated: CASRDPGGTQYF.

This clonotype was picked up many times. V usage is TRBV11-1 and J usage is TRBJ2-3; no clear D. Germline CDR1 SGHAT, CDR2 FQDESV (reference sequence). The CDR3 loop spans 14 amino acids. V lost 3 bases and J lost 3, with 10 bases in between. The CDR3: CASSLGSETDTQYF. The CDR3 coding sequence is TGTGCCAGCAGCTTGGGGTCGGAGACAGATACGCAGTATTTT.

With regard to this clonotype: A single base separates this from a much larger clone, so it may be a read error. The chain uses TRBV30 and TRBJ2-1, with no clear D. This CDR3 spans 14 amino acids. V was clipped by 5 bases and J by 3 bases, with 14 bases between them. Germline assignment: CDR1 GTSNPN and CDR2 SVGIG (reference sequence). The DNA of the CDR3 is TGTGCCTGGGGTAGGGCGGAGCACTACAATGAGCAGTTCTTC. As protein: CAWGRAEHYNEQFF.

The V and J genes are TRBV27 and TRBJ1-1, with a possible D match to TRBD1 (6 bases). This CDR3 contains 15 residues. Trimming cost V 2 bases and J 1 base, with 11 bases left between them. CDR1 and CDR2 from the germline V gene are MNHEY and SMNVEV (reference sequence). DNA of the CDR3: TGTGCCAGCAGTTTAAGGCAGGGGACGAACACTGAAGCTTTCTTT. Translated, it gives CASSLRQGTNTEAFF.

This chain connects TRBV27 to TRBJ1-1, with TRBD1 matching 9 bases. CDR1 and CDR2 from the germline V gene are MNHEY and SMNVEV (reference sequence). This CDR3 is built from 15 residues. Trimming at V came to 6 bases and at J to 4 bases, leaving 9 bases not matched to a gene. The CDR3 is CASRTGTGRSTEAFF. CDR3 coding DNA: TGTGCCAGCAGAACGGGGACAGGGAGATCCACTGAAGCTTTCTTT.

The chain combines TRBV30 with TRBJ2-2, with D possibly being TRBD2 (6 bases). This CDR3 comprises 15 residues. V lost 0 bases and J 4 bases, leaving 12 bases between the germline ends. The germline V gene has CDR1 GTSNPN and CDR2 SVGIG (reference sequence). The CDR3 coding sequence is TGTGCCTGGAGTGTAAGGATTAGCGGCACCGGGGAGCTGTTTTTT. This gives the protein CAWSVRISGTGELFF.

The rearrangement links TRBV25-1 to TRBJ2-2, with D perhaps TRBD1 (5 bases). Germline CDR1 and CDR2: MGHDK and SYGVNS. V lost 3 bases, J lost 4 bases, and 15 bases lay in between. The CDR3 loop spans 16 amino acids. The CDR3 sequence: CASSDPDRSTTGELFF. The CDR3 DNA sequence: TGTGCCAGCAGTGACCCCGACAGAAGTACCACCGGGGAGCTGTTTTTT.

The sample holds a few counts of this clonotype. The chain has TRBV6-1 and TRBJ2-2, with D perhaps matching TRBD1 (6 bases). Trimming removed 6 bases at V and 6 bases at J, with 17 bases between. The CDR3 contains 15 residues. CDR1 is MNHNS, CDR2 SASEGT, per germline. The CDR3 loop reads CASSQTPGAAGELFF. CDR3 DNA: TGTGCCAGCAGCCAAACGCCAGGGGCTGCCGGGGAGCTGTTTTTT.

The table lists this clonotype with a few counts. Its ends do not fully match the called genes, so a read error is possible. The rearrangement joins TRBV2 to TRBJ1-5; D is perhaps TRBD1 (6 bases). This CDR3 spans 14 amino acids. Per germline, CDR1 SNHLY and CDR2 FYNNEI. CDR3 amino acids: CASSEQGSNRPQHF. The CDR3 DNA is TGTGCCAGCAGCGAACAGGGTAGCAATCGGCCCCAGCATTTT.

The chain links TRBV13 to TRBJ1-1, with D unresolved. In germline, CDR1 is PRHDT, CDR2 FYEKMQ (reference sequence). This CDR3 spans 12 amino acids. Deletions cut 5 bases from V and 8 bases from J, with 12 bases between. CDR3 residues: CASSPNQPEAFF. CDR3 in DNA: TGTGCCAGCAGCCCCAACCAGCCGGAAGCTTTCTTT.

In its sample, this clonotype was seen many times. CDR3 amino acids: CASSQYEGGVWTEAFF. The CDR3 DNA reads TGTGCCAGCAGTCAATACGAAGGAGGGGTATGGACTGAAGCTTTCTTT. The rearrangement uses TRBV28 and TRBJ1-1, with D perhaps matching TRBD1 (5 bases). The V end was cut by 5 bases, the J end by 5 bases, with 21 bases between. Germline CDR1 and CDR2: MDHEN and SYDVKM. This CDR3 region has 16 residues. Together with reference TRBV28 and TRBJ1-1, the CDR3 gives the full variable domain: DVKVTQSSRYLVKRTGEKVFLECVQDMDHENMFWYRQDPGLGLRLIYFSYDVKMKEKGDIPEGYSVSREKKERFSLILESASTNQTSMYLCASSQYEGGVWTEAFFGQGTRLTVV.

Many counts were recorded for this clonotype. This chain uses TRBV12-3 or TRBV12-4 with TRBJ2-3; D is tentatively TRBD1 or TRBD2 (5 bases each). V was shortened by 5 bases and J by 4 bases, with 16 bases between the two germline ends. The CDR3 is 15 residues long. CDR3 loop: CASSTGRIESDTQYF. In DNA form, the CDR3 reads TGTGCCAGCAGTACGGGACGTATCGAATCAGATACGCAGTATTTT.

V usage is TRBV7-6 and J usage is TRBJ2-7; 13 positions agree with TRBD2. This CDR3 region has 17 residues. V lost 1 base and J lost 5; bases outside the gene matches: 8. Germline CDR1 is SGHVS and CDR2 is FNYEAQ. The CDR3 sequence is CASSLGTSGRAPNEQYF. The CDR3 DNA follows: TGTGCCAGCAGCTTAGGTACTAGCGGGAGGGCCCCCAACGAGCAGTACTTC.